Each of the 6 T cell receptor beta chains below was sequenced from the same sample in a study of blood T cell repertoires in COVID-19. Produced via immunoSEQ multiplex PCR; TCRdb's table is partial and in-frame only. The sample yields about 190,000 clones, roughly four fifths seen once. The sample comprised peripheral blood. The source of these receptors is a man aged 50 to 60 who had recovered from COVID-19.

The chain links TRBV7-8 to TRBJ2-7; D remains unclear. The V gene lost 2 bases and the J gene lost 6 bases, with 17 bases spanning the gap. The germline gives CDR1 SGHVS, CDR2 FQNEAQ. This CDR3 is built from 15 residues. CDR3 residues: CASSLIGYNSGEQYF. The CDR3 DNA is TGTGCCAGCAGCTTAATCGGGTATAATTCCGGCGAGCAGTACTTC.

Concerning this clone: The germline gene is not matched at one end of the junction; a read error may be the cause. The CDR3 here is CASASRRETSRDTQYF. CDR3 DNA: TGTGCCAGCGCCTCCCGTCGGGAGACTAGCAGAGATACGCAGTATTTT. The V gene is TRBV9, the J gene TRBJ2-3, with TRBD2 matching 7 bases. The CDR3 runs 16 residues. Per germline, CDR1 SGDLS and CDR2 YYNGEE.

Only a few counts were recorded for this clone. The V gene is TRBV4-1, the J gene TRBJ1-1; maybe TRBD1 (6 bases). Looked up from germline, CDR1 is MGHRA and CDR2 is YSYEKL. The CDR3 spans 14 residues. V shed 5 bases and J shed 3 bases, with 13 bases lying between them. CDR3 loop: CASSKQGADTEAFF. The DNA for the CDR3 is TGCGCCAGCAGCAAACAGGGTGCGGACACTGAAGCTTTCTTT.

The rearrangement links TRBV11-3 to TRBJ2-1; 7 nucleotides agree with TRBD2. In germline, CDR1 is SGHNT, CDR2 YENEEA. The CDR3 loop spans 12 amino acids. Losses at the gene ends were 3 bases for V and 10 bases for J; bases not matched to a gene: 3. In DNA form, the CDR3 reads TGTGCCAGCAGCTTGGGAGGGGACGAGCAGTTCTTC. Its protein product is CASSLGGDEQFF.

The rearrangement links TRBV5-1 to TRBJ2-7; TRBD2 is a possible D gene (6 bases). V was trimmed by 6 bases and J by 3 bases, leaving 16 bases between them. CDR1 and CDR2 (germline): SGHRS, YFSETQ. This CDR3 contains 14 residues. CDR3 sequence reads: CASNPGLFSYEQYF. In nucleotides, the CDR3 is TGCGCCAGCAACCCGGGACTGTTTAGCTACGAGCAGTACTTC. Combining the CDR3 with reference TRBV5-1 and TRBJ2-7 gives the whole variable domain KAGVTQTPRYLIKTRGQQVTLSCSPISGHRSVSWYQQTPGQGLQFLFEYFSETQRNKGNFPGRFSGRQFSNSRSEMNVSTLELGDSALYLCASNPGLFSYEQYFGPGTRLTVT.

The V gene is TRBV28, the J gene TRBJ1-2; no clear D gene. V was cut by 6 bases and J by 4 bases, with 18 bases left in between. Germline lookup yields CDR1 MDHEN and CDR2 SYDVKM. The length of the CDR3 is 15 residues. As DNA, the CDR3 is TGTGCCAGCAGCGACCCGGGAAAAACTCCCTATGGCTACACCTTC. Amino acid sequence: CASSDPGKTPYGYTF.